The 16 T cell receptor beta chains in this list originate from one sample, sequenced in a study of blood T cell repertoires in COVID-19. Clones were sequenced by immunoSEQ multiplex PCR, and TCRdb holds only the in-frame ones, with some missing. The table has about 150,000 clones, about 80% seen once. The sample consisted of peripheral blood. Receptors originate from a woman aged 60-70 years with acute or convalescent COVID-19.

This chain connects TRBV6-4 to TRBJ1-5; D may be TRBD1 (6 bases). V dropped 4 bases and J dropped 5 bases, with 18 bases sitting between them. The CDR3 extends over 16 amino acids. Germline V lookup: CDR1 MRHNA, CDR2 SNTAGT. The CDR3 loop is CASSVQGLNGDQPQHF. The CDR3 bases are TGTGCCAGCAGTGTCCAGGGGCTTAACGGGGATCAGCCCCAGCATTTT.

The J gene is TRBJ1-6, the V gene TRBV20-1, with D unclear. CDR3 length: 13 amino acids. Germline lookup yields CDR1 DFQATT and CDR2 SNEGSKA (reference sequence). Trimming cost V 3 bases and J 9 bases, with 12 bases left between them. CDR3 nucleotide sequence: TGCAGTGCTAGTGCGCAGGCCCTTTCACCCCTCCACTTT. This codes for CSASAQALSPLHF.

The chain links TRBV11-2 to TRBJ2-5; 10 bases are shared with TRBD2. Germline values: CDR1 SGHAT, CDR2 FQNNGV. With V trimmed by 3 bases and J by 5 bases, 6 bases remained unmatched. This CDR3 contains 15 residues. This chain's CDR3 is CASSFSGGAEETQYF. The CDR3 DNA reads TGTGCCAGCAGCTTCAGCGGGGGGGCGGAGGAGACCCAGTACTTC.

V is TRBV27 and J is TRBJ1-4, with D tentatively TRBD1 (6 bases). The germline gives CDR1 MNHEY, CDR2 SMNVEV (reference sequence). V was trimmed by 8 bases and J by 3 bases, leaving 13 bases between them. The CDR3 has 14 amino acids. CDR3 bases: TGTGCCAGCGGCACAGGGTTATCTAATGAAAAACTGTTTTTT. Translated, it gives CASGTGLSNEKLFF.

CDR3 protein: CASSSRHSPSTDTQYF. The CDR3 DNA reads TGTGCCAGCAGCTCTCGACATTCTCCTAGCACAGATACGCAGTATTTT. The V call is TRBV13, the J call TRBJ2-3; D not certain. Per germline, CDR1 PRHDT and CDR2 FYEKMQ (reference sequence). V was clipped by 4 bases and J by 0 bases, with 14 bases between them. The length of the CDR3 is 16 residues.

V gene TRBV20-1 combines with J gene TRBJ1-1, with D uncertain. This CDR3 spans 11 amino acids. CDR1 and CDR2 (germline): DFQATT, SNEGSKA (reference sequence). The V and J ends lost 6 bases and 8 bases respectively, with 13 bases between them. In nucleotides, the CDR3 is TGCAGTGCCAGCCGGGGAGGCGAAGCTTTCTTT. Its protein is CSASRGGEAFF.

This chain links TRBV6-5 with TRBJ1-2; D possibly corresponds to TRBD1 (6 bases). Germline V gene data show CDR1 as MNHEY and CDR2 as SVGAGI. V shed 9 bases and J shed 4 bases, with 18 bases lying between them. The CDR3 loop spans 14 amino acids. CDR3 sequence: CASNRDTVPYGYTF. Written as DNA, the CDR3 is TGTGCCAGTAACCGGGACACAGTCCCCTATGGCTACACCTTC.

The chain has TRBV5-1 and TRBJ2-6, with D perhaps matching TRBD1 (5 bases). The CDR3 runs to 15 residues. Germline values: CDR1 SGHRS, CDR2 YFSETQ. Between the trimmed V and J ends, which lost 4 bases and 0 bases, there was a span of 8 bases. The CDR3 here is CASSVQVSGANVLTF. The CDR3 region has the DNA TGCGCCAGCAGCGTACAGGTCTCTGGGGCCAACGTCCTGACTTTC.

The CDR3 DNA follows: TGTGCCAGCAGCAAAGAATACCATGAGTTTTGGAGGAGCACAGATACGCAGTATTTT. It yields the protein CASSKEYHEFWRSTDTQYF. V is TRBV21-1 and J is TRBJ2-3; the table calls TRBD2, which could not be checked here. TRBV21-1 is labeled a pseudogene. The length of the CDR3 is 19 residues.

This chain connects TRBV6-1 to TRBJ2-1; no reliable D call. The V end was cut by 1 base, the J end by 0 bases, with 7 bases between. This CDR3 is 15 amino acids long. From germline, CDR1 is MNHNS and CDR2 SASEGT. The CDR3 nucleotides are TGTGCCAGCAGTGAAGACCGGAGCTCCTACAATGAGCAGTTCTTC. Translation: CASSEDRSSYNEQFF.

This CDR3 is CASSIDPGHPYGYTF. Here the CDR3 DNA reads TGTGCCAGTAGTATAGACCCGGGACACCCGTATGGCTACACCTTC. V and J are TRBV19 and TRBJ1-2; maybe TRBD1 (6 bases). Trimming stripped 0 bases from V and 5 bases from J, with 13 bases between. The CDR3 runs 15 residues. Germline assignment: CDR1 LNHDA and CDR2 SQIVND (reference sequence).

This clone occurred a few times. The V call is TRBV4-1, the J call TRBJ2-7; 10 bases are a match to TRBD2. The CDR3 totals 19 residues. Looked up from germline, CDR1 is MGHRA and CDR2 is YSYEKL. Trimming cost V 1 base and J 2 bases; bases outside gene matches: 14. CDR3 loop: CASSQGPAGGPGSTYEQYF. CDR3 coding DNA: TGCGCCAGCAGCCAAGGTCCAGCGGGGGGGCCGGGGTCGACCTACGAGCAGTACTTC.

This sequence joins TRBV6-5 and TRBJ1-6; TRBD1 matches 9 bases. Per the germline V gene, CDR1 is MNHEY and CDR2 is SVGAGI. J gave up 14 bases and V 5 bases, and 7 bases lay outside the gene matches. CDR3 length equals 13 residues. The CDR3 loop is CASSIRTGATLHF. The CDR3 region has the DNA TGTGCCAGCAGTATCAGGACAGGGGCAACCCTCCACTTT.

This chain joins TRBV19 and TRBJ1-3, with D unresolved. Germline V gene sequence: CDR1 LNHDA, CDR2 SQIVND (reference sequence). CDR3 size: 14 residues. Trimming took 5 bases from V and 0 from J, leaving 8 bases between them. The CDR3 DNA reads TGTGCCAGTAGTTCGGTCATCTCTGGAAACACCATATATTTT. It encodes CASSSVISGNTIYF.

This chain uses TRBV10-2 with TRBJ1-2, with D perhaps matching TRBD1 (5 bases). The V gene lost 4 bases and the J gene lost 4 bases, with 13 bases spanning the gap. CDR3 length: 14 residues. Germline values: CDR1 WSHSY, CDR2 SAAADI. The CDR3 spells CASSATVSSYGYTF. CDR3 bases: TGCGCCAGCAGTGCGACAGTTTCCAGCTATGGCTACACCTTC.

This clone was counted once. The V gene is TRBV30, the J gene TRBJ1-1, with D possibly TRBD1 on 6 matching bases. V gave up 8 bases and J gave up 1 base, with 11 bases separating them. The CDR3 is 12 amino acids. Looked up from germline, CDR1 is GTSNPN and CDR2 is SVGIG (reference sequence). The CDR3 bases are TGTGCCGGAATCAGGGGGAACACTGAAGCTTTCTTT. This sequence encodes CAGIRGNTEAFF.